Sequencing of this T cell receptor beta chain was carried out in a study of T-cell memory formation after mild COVID-19. A word on this clonotype: Its target is not known.

TCRdb passed the 5' RACE reads through MiXCR, listing each CDR3 protein once. The table lists about 430,000 distinct CDR3 sequences, 20% to 25% of them singletons. Study observations and caveats: Clones contracting over day 15 to 85 were CD4/CD8 balanced, with later expanders leaning CD4+.

The CDR3 length is 14 residues. Germline V gene data show CDR1 as LNHDA and CDR2 as SQIVND (reference sequence). V lost 7 bases to trimming and J lost 2 bases, with 14 bases between them. The clonotype comes from an adult woman who had mild COVID-19 (a few samples of this study predate the infection). Cell type and time point are not known. Sequences were obtained from PBMCs or a T cell subset sorted from them (not recorded which). This chain uses TRBV19 with TRBJ1-1; D might be TRBD1 (5 bases). The CDR3 protein is CASNLGLVNTEAFF. CDR3 in DNA: TGTGCCAGTAACCTGGGACTGGTCAACACTGAAGCTTTCTTT. Supplemented by reference TRBV19 and TRBJ1-1, the full variable domain reads DGGITQSPKYLFRKEGQNVTLSCEQNLNHDAMYWYRQDPGQGLRLIYYSQIVNDFQKGDIAEGYSVSREKKESFPLTVTSAQKNPTAFYLCASNLGLVNTEAFFGQGTRLTVV.